This TCR beta chain was identified in a study of T cell changes during pregnancy in multiple sclerosis. Some clones are missing from TCRdb's copy, which holds only in-frame ones; the method was immunoSEQ multiplex PCR. The table lists 30,000 or so clones, over 65% of them singletons, with 8.3% in the top ten. This clonotype originated in a female donor with multiple sclerosis, enrolled in a pregnancy study. The sample here was CD8+ T cells from peripheral blood mononuclear cells, taken after pregnancy.

This CDR3 reads CASSWSSGEQYF. CDR3 sequence (DNA): TGTGCCAGCAGCTGGAGTTCCGGCGAGCAGTACTTC. The rearrangement joins TRBV5-6 to TRBJ2-7; D ambiguous. Germline assignment: CDR1 SGHDT and CDR2 YYEEEE. The germline V and J ends were trimmed by 3 bases and 6 bases, with 10 bases remaining between them. There are 12 residues in the CDR3. Based on the CDR3 plus reference TRBV5-6 and TRBJ2-7, the full variable domain is DAGVTQSPTHLIKTRGQQVTLRCSPKSGHDTVSWYQQALGQGPQFIFQYYEEEERQRGNFPDRFSGHQFPNYSSELNVNALLLGDSALYLCASSWSSGEQYFGPGTRLTVT.